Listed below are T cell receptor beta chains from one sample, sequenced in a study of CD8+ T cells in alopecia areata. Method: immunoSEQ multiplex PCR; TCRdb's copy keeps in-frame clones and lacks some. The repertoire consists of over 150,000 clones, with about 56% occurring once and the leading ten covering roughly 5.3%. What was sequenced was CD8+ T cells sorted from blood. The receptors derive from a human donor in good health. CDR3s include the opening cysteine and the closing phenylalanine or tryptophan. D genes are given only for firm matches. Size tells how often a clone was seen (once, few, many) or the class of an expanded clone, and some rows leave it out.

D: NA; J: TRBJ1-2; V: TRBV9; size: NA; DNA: TGTGCCAGCATCAACCAAGGAAGCTACACCTTC; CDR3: CASINQGSYTF
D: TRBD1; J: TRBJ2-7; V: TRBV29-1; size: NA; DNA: TGCAGCGTTGAAGATGGGGGCAGGGGGCCCTCCTACGAGCAGTACTTC; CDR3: CSVEDGGRGPSYEQYF
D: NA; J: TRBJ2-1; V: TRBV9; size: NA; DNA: TGTGCCACTTCGGGTCTTGCCGGGCCCCATGAGCAGTTCTTC; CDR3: CATSGLAGPHEQFF
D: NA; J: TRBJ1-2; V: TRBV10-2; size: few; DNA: TGCGCCAGCAGTGAGTTGACAGACTATGGCTACACCTTC; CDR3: CASSELTDYGYTF
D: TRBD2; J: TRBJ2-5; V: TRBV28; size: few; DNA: TGTGCCAGCAGCTTACTAGCGGGGGCTGAGACCCAGTACTTC; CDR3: CASSLLAGAETQYF
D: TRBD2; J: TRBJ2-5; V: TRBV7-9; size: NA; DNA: TGTGCCAGCAGCTCAACTAGCGGGGGCCAAGAGACCCAGTACTTC; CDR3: CASSSTSGGQETQYF
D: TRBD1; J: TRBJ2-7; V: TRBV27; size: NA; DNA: TGTGCCAGCAGTTTATCGTGGACAGGGGGCGATGAGCAGTACTTC; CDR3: CASSLSWTGGDEQYF
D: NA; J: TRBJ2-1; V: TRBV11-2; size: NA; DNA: TGTGCCAGCAGCTTAGGGACAGACAATGAGCAGTTCTTC; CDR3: CASSLGTDNEQFF
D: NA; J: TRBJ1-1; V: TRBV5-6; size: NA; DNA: TGTGCCAGCAGCTTGAGCTGGGCTGAAGCTTTCTTT; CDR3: CASSLSWAEAFF
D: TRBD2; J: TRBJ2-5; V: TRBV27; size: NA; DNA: TGTGCCAGCAGCGGACTAGCGGGATCCCTCGGAGAGACCCAGTACTTC; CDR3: CASSGLAGSLGETQYF